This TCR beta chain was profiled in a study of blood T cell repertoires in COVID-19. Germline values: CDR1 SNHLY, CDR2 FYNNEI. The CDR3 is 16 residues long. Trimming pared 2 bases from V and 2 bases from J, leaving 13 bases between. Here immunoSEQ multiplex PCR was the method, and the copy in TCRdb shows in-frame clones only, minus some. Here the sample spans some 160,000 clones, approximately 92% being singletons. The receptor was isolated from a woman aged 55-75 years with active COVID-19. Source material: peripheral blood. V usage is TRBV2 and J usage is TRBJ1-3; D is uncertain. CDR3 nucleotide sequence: TGTGCCAGCAGTGAAAACGGGAGAGGGCCTGGAAACACCATATATTTT. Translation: CASSENGRGPGNTIYF.